The 2 T cell receptor beta chains given below trace back to one sample, sequenced in a study of T cells in Graves' hyperthyroidism and ophthalmopathy. The CDR3 regions of TCR beta were amplified from RNA transcripts. The TCR CDR3 first-round RT-PCR relied on the HTBI primer set. TCRdb called the multiplex PCR reads again in MiXCR, with one record for every CDR3 protein. The sample yields some 180,000 distinct CDR3 sequences, approximately 15% seen once. The sample consisted of blood. These receptors were obtained from a woman in her forties or fifties with Graves' hyperthyroidism.

The chain recombines TRBV24-1 with TRBJ2-2, with 10 bases that match TRBD2. The CDR3 is 15 amino acids. Germline CDR1 and CDR2: KGHDR and SFDVKD. J was trimmed by 5 bases and V by 6 bases; bases with no gene match: 5. The CDR3 DNA sequence: TGTGCCACCAGTACGCTAGCGGGAGAAACCGGGGAGCTGTTTTTT. As protein: CATSTLAGETGELFF.

The J gene is TRBJ1-1, the V gene TRBV20-1; D possibly corresponds to TRBD1 (5 bases). The V and J ends lost 4 bases and 5 bases respectively, with 23 bases between them. Germline V gene data show CDR1 as DFQATT and CDR2 as SNEGSKA (reference sequence). The CDR3 has 16 residues. The DNA of the CDR3 is TGCAGTGCTATAATGCAGGGAGGATCGGGTGGGACTGAAGCTTTCTTT. It encodes CSAIMQGGSGGTEAFF.